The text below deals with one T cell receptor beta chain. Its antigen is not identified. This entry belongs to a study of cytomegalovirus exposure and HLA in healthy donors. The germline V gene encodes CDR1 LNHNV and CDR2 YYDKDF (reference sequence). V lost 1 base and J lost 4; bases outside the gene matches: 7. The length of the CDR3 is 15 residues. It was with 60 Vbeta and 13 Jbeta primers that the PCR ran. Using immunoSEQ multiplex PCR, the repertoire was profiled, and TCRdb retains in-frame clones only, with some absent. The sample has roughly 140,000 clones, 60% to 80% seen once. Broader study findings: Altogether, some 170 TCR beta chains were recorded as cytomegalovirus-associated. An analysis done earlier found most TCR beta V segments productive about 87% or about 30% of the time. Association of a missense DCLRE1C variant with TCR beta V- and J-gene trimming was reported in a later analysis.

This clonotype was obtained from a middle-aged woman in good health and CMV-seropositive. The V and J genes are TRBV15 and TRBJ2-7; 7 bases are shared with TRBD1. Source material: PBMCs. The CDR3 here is CATSRAGTDRYEQYF. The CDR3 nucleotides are TGTGCCACCAGCAGAGCCGGGACAGACCGATACGAGCAGTACTTC.